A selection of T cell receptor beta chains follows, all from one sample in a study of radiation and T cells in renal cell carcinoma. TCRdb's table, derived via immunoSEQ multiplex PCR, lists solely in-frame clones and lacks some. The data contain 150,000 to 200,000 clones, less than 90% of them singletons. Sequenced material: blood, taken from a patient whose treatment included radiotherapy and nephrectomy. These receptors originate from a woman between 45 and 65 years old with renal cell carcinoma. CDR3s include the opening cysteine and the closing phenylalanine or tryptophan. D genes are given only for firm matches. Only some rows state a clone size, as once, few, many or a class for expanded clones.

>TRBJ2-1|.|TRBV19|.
CASSTPSRRRAQVNEQFF
TGTGCCAGTAGTACTCCTAGCAGACGGCGGGCCCAAGTGAATGAGCAGTTCTTC
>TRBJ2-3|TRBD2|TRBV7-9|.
CASSSGGGSSTDTQYF
TGTGCCAGCAGCTCTGGCGGGGGGTCTAGCACAGATACGCAGTATTTT
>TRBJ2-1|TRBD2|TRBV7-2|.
CASNILAGEKNEQFF
TGTGCCAGCAACATACTAGCGGGGGAGAAGAATGAGCAGTTCTTC
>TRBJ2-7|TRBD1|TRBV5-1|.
CASSGGQGGHEQYF
TGCGCCAGCAGCGGGGGACAGGGAGGCCACGAGCAGTACTTC
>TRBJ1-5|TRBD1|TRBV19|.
CASSIGTGGFYQPQHF
TGTGCCAGTAGTATTGGGACAGGGGGATTCTATCAGCCCCAGCATTTT
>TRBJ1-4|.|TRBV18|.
CASSPVKTATNEKLFF
TGTGCCAGCTCACCAGTTAAAACAGCAACTAATGAAAAACTGTTTTTT
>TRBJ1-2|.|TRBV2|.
CASSELARNRNYGYTF
TGTGCCAGCAGTGAATTGGCACGGAACCGTAACTATGGCTACACCTTC
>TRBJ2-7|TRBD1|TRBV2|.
CASSDGTGSFYEQYF
TGTGCCAGCAGTGATGGGACAGGGAGTTTCTACGAGCAGTACTTC
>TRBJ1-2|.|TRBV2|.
CASSEDMDGYTF
TGTGCCAGCAGTGAAGATATGGATGGCTACACCTTC
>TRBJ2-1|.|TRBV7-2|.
CASSLVGGDREQFF
TGTGCCAGCAGCTTAGTAGGCGGGGATCGTGAGCAGTTCTTC
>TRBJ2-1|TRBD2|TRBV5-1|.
CASSPYSSGGSYNEQFF
TGCGCCAGCAGCCCATATTCTAGCGGGGGCTCCTACAATGAGCAGTTCTTC
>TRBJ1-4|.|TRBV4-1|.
CASSRSGTADEKLFF
TGCGCCAGCAGCCGGTCGGGGACGGCGGATGAAAAACTGTTTTTT
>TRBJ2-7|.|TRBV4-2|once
CASSQSSGGPTEQYF
TGTGCCAGCAGCCAGAGTAGCGGTGGCCCCACCGAGCAGTACTTC